The 11 T cell receptor beta chains below come from one sample, sequenced in a study of CD8 T cells in ankylosing spondylitis. Broader study findings: Seemingly distinctive of ankylosing spondylitis blood was a TCR beta motif formed by eight highly homologous variants.

TCRdb redid the calling of the 5' RACE reads with MiXCR, one entry per CDR3 protein. The sample includes hundreds of thousands of distinct CDR3 sequences, about an eighth of them seen just once. What these receptors recognize is not known. Material: blood, either unsorted or a sorted T cell fraction (not recorded which). These receptors all stem from a male donor with ankylosing spondylitis.

This clonotype came up once. The genes are TRBV4-2 and TRBJ2-6; 10 bases line up with TRBD2. V trimming: 4 bases; J trimming: 0 bases; junction bases outside the gene matches: 12. The germline V gene has CDR1 LGHNA and CDR2 YNFKEQ. The CDR3 consists of 20 residues. The CDR3 reads CASSLWASGSRSSGANVLTF. For the CDR3, the DNA is TGTGCCAGCAGCCTATGGGCTAGCGGGAGCAGAAGCTCTGGGGCCAACGTCCTGACTTTC.

This clonotype turned up a few times. The V gene is TRBV20-1, the J gene TRBJ2-1; 8 bases fit TRBD1. Germline-derived CDR1 and CDR2 are DFQATT and SNEGSKA (reference sequence). The trim removed 0 bases at V and 2 bases at J, leaving 3 bases unmatched. The CDR3 consists of 15 residues. CDR3 nucleotides: TGCAGTGCTAGAGACCGGACAGGGACCTACAATGAGCAGTTCTTC. It specifies CSARDRTGTYNEQFF.

With regard to this clonotype: The junction and the germline gene differ at one end; a read error may be behind it. The V call is TRBV7-9, the J call TRBJ1-1; no clear D. The CDR3 is 12 residues long. Germline V gene sequence: CDR1 SEHNR, CDR2 FQNEAQ (reference sequence). CDR3: CGSVGSATEAFF. The CDR3 bases are TGTGGCAGCGTAGGGAGCGCTACTGAAGCTTTCTTT.

The rearrangement links TRBV7-9 to TRBJ2-7; D is possibly TRBD1 (6 bases). With 5 bases removed from V and 2 bases from J, the gap between germline ends came to 16 bases. This CDR3 comprises 15 residues. The germline CDR1 and CDR2 sequences are SEHNR and FQNEAQ (reference sequence). Here the CDR3 DNA reads TGTGCCAGCAGCGCTCCAGGGGACGGAACCTACGAGCAGTACTTC. Its protein is CASSAPGDGTYEQYF.

This clonotype was counted a few times. The V gene is TRBV28, the J gene TRBJ1-2; possible D gene TRBD1, 5 bases. This CDR3 contains 13 residues. CDR1 and CDR2 (germline): MDHEN, SYDVKM. V lost 5 bases and J lost 8, with 15 bases in between. The CDR3 region is CASSDPGRGGYTF. The CDR3 DNA reads TGTGCCAGCAGTGATCCGGGACGCGGAGGCTACACCTTC.

The gene calls are TRBV7-2 and TRBJ2-3; a possible D gene is TRBD1 (5 bases). The germline V gene has CDR1 SGHTA and CDR2 FQGNSA. V lost 3 bases, J lost 6 bases, and 13 bases lay in between. The CDR3 consists of 14 residues. The DNA for the CDR3 is TGTGCCAGCAGCTTTATAGGGGATTCGGATACGCAGTATTTT. This translates into CASSFIGDSDTQYF.

In this sample, this clonotype turned up many times. The genes are TRBV5-6 and TRBJ2-7; unclear D gene. The ends were cut back, 1 base at V and 3 bases at J, with 8 bases in the middle. The length of the CDR3 is 13 residues. Germline assignment: CDR1 SGHDT and CDR2 YYEEEE. CDR3 nucleotides: TGTGCCAGCAGCTTGAGAAGGGTCTACGAGCAGTACTTC. Translating it yields CASSLRRVYEQYF.

The table lists this clonotype with a few counts. The V call is TRBV20-1, the J call TRBJ2-5, with 11 positions matching TRBD2. This CDR3 is 15 amino acids long. The ends lost 4 bases at V and 1 base at J; junction bases unmatched: 5. Germline CDR1 reads DFQATT; CDR2 reads SNEGSKA (reference sequence). CDR3 DNA sequence: TGCAGTGCTAAGGGACTAGCGGCGTTCCAAGAGACCCAGTACTTC. Its translation: CSAKGLAAFQETQYF.

Only a few counts were recorded for this clonotype. The rearrangement uses TRBV20-1 and TRBJ2-1; no clear D. CDR3 length: 13 amino acids. Germline CDR1 DFQATT, CDR2 SNEGSKA (reference sequence). The germline V and J ends were trimmed by 3 bases and 9 bases, with 15 bases remaining between them. CDR3 DNA: TGCAGTGCTAGGTACCGTAGTAGGCCTGAGCAGTTCTTC. Encoded protein: CSARYRSRPEQFF.

This clonotype was observed many times. The chain joins TRBV27 to TRBJ1-4; D ambiguous. The CDR3 loop spans 12 amino acids. Germline V gives CDR1 MNHEY, CDR2 SMNVEV (reference sequence). V lost 5 bases and J 5 bases, leaving 6 bases between the germline ends. Here the CDR3 DNA reads TGTGCCAGCAGTCAAAGGAATGAAAAACTGTTTTTT. Its translation: CASSQRNEKLFF.

This clonotype was picked up many times. J is TRBJ1-1 and V is TRBV20-1; no firm D call. Trimming removed 5 bases from V and 0 bases from J, with 10 bases in between. This CDR3 is built from 13 residues. Germline lookup yields CDR1 DFQATT and CDR2 SNEGSKA (reference sequence). CDR3 amino acids: CSAAPALNTEAFF. In nucleotides, the CDR3 is TGCAGTGCTGCCCCAGCCTTGAACACTGAAGCTTTCTTT.